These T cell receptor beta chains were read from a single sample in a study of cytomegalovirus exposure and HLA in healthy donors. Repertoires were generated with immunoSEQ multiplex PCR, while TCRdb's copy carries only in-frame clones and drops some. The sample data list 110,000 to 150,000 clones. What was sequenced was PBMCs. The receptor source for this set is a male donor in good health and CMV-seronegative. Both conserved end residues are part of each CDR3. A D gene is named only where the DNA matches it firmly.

CDR3aa: CASSPRGVTLYEQYF
CDR3nt: TGTGCCAGCAGTCCCCGGGGGGTTACACTGTACGAGCAGTACTTC
d_gene: TRBD2
j_gene: TRBJ2-7
v_gene: TRBV27

CDR3aa: CAWRGAGAGYEQYF
CDR3nt: TGTGCCTGGAGAGGAGCGGGAGCAGGCTACGAGCAGTACTTC
d_gene: TRBD2
j_gene: TRBJ2-7
v_gene: TRBV30

CDR3aa: CASSYRGGITGELFF
CDR3nt: TGTGCCAGCAGTTATAGGGGGGGAATCACCGGGGAGCTGTTTTTT
d_gene: NA
j_gene: TRBJ2-2
v_gene: TRBV7-9

CDR3aa: CASSRDAGGQNTGELFF
CDR3nt: TGCGCCAGCAGCCGGGACGCGGGGGGCCAGAACACCGGGGAGCTGTTTTTT
d_gene: TRBD2
j_gene: TRBJ2-2
v_gene: TRBV4-3

CDR3aa: CASSISITGLRGYTF
CDR3nt: TGTGCCAGTAGTATCTCTATCACAGGGTTACGAGGCTACACCTTC
d_gene: NA
j_gene: TRBJ1-2
v_gene: TRBV19

CDR3aa: CASSLEFGGASSYEQYF
CDR3nt: TGTGCCAGCAGCTTAGAATTCGGGGGGGCTAGCTCCTACGAGCAGTACTTC
d_gene: TRBD2
j_gene: TRBJ2-7
v_gene: TRBV11-2

CDR3aa: CASSLLTGASHSPLHF
CDR3nt: TGTGCCAGCAGCTTGCTGACAGGGGCCAGCCATTCACCCCTCCACTTT
d_gene: TRBD1
j_gene: TRBJ1-6
v_gene: TRBV7-2

CDR3aa: CAWSGTSDRDQPQHF
CDR3nt: TGTGCCTGGAGTGGAACCTCCGACAGGGATCAGCCCCAGCATTTT
d_gene: TRBD1
j_gene: TRBJ1-5
v_gene: TRBV30

CDR3aa: CSVGEAGVADTQYF
CDR3nt: TGCAGCGTCGGAGAGGCAGGGGTGGCAGATACGCAGTATTTT
d_gene: NA
j_gene: TRBJ2-3
v_gene: TRBV29-1

CDR3aa: CAWSAYTGELFF
CDR3nt: TGTGCCTGGAGTGCTTACACCGGGGAGCTGTTTTTT
d_gene: NA
j_gene: TRBJ2-2
v_gene: TRBV30

CDR3aa: CASSIGLANEQFF
CDR3nt: TGTGCCAGTAGTATAGGGCTAGCTAATGAGCAGTTCTTC
d_gene: NA
j_gene: TRBJ2-1
v_gene: TRBV19

CDR3aa: CASSLDGRGATEAFF
CDR3nt: TGTGCCAGCAGCTTAGACGGCAGGGGCGCGACTGAAGCTTTCTTT
d_gene: NA
j_gene: TRBJ1-1
v_gene: TRBV7-2

CDR3aa: CASSESVEGWKETQYF
CDR3nt: TGTGCCAGCAGTGAATCTGTCGAGGGTTGGAAAGAGACCCAGTACTTC
d_gene: NA
j_gene: TRBJ2-5
v_gene: TRBV25-1

CDR3aa: CASSDNVYQETQYF
CDR3nt: TGCGCCAGCAGCGACAACGTGTACCAAGAGACCCAGTACTTC
d_gene: NA
j_gene: TRBJ2-5
v_gene: TRBV4-1

CDR3aa: CASKGAFHEQYF
CDR3nt: TGTGCCAGCAAAGGAGCCTTCCACGAGCAGTACTTC
d_gene: NA
j_gene: TRBJ2-7
v_gene: TRBV25-1

CDR3aa: CASSLSAGGMTGELFF
CDR3nt: TGCGCCAGCAGCTTGAGCGCCGGGGGGATGACCGGGGAGCTGTTTTTT
d_gene: TRBD2
j_gene: TRBJ2-2
v_gene: TRBV5-1

CDR3aa: CSVGGTGDQPQHF
CDR3nt: TGCAGCGTCGGCGGGACAGGGGATCAGCCCCAGCATTTT
d_gene: TRBD1
j_gene: TRBJ1-5
v_gene: TRBV29-1

CDR3aa: CASSTSGVRTYEQYF
CDR3nt: TGTGCCAGCAGCACTAGCGGGGTCAGAACCTACGAGCAGTACTTC
d_gene: TRBD2
j_gene: TRBJ2-7
v_gene: TRBV27

CDR3aa: CASSDENSYNEQFF
CDR3nt: TGTGCCAGCAGTGATGAAAACAGTTACAATGAGCAGTTCTTC
d_gene: NA
j_gene: TRBJ2-1
v_gene: TRBV6-1

CDR3aa: CASSYRAEGSPLHF
CDR3nt: TGTGCCAGCAGCTACCGGGCCGAGGGATCACCCCTCCACTTT
d_gene: NA
j_gene: TRBJ1-6
v_gene: TRBV6-1

CDR3aa: CASWRSSGSYNEQFF
CDR3nt: TGTGCCAGTTGGCGGTCGAGCGGCTCCTACAATGAGCAGTTCTTC
d_gene: NA
j_gene: TRBJ2-1
v_gene: TRBV6-5

CDR3aa: CASSKNRAYEQYF
CDR3nt: TGTGCCAGCAGCAAAAACAGGGCTTACGAGCAGTACTTC
d_gene: NA
j_gene: TRBJ2-7
v_gene: TRBV6-5

CDR3aa: CASSPPAGELFF
CDR3nt: TGTGCCAGCAGCCCACCGGCCGGGGAGCTGTTTTTT
d_gene: NA
j_gene: TRBJ2-2
v_gene: TRBV5-6

CDR3aa: CASSYPGGEAFF
CDR3nt: TGCGCCAGCAGCTATCCAGGGGGCGAGGCTTTCTTT
d_gene: TRBD1
j_gene: TRBJ1-1
v_gene: TRBV5-1

CDR3aa: CASSAPAGTTYEQYF
CDR3nt: TGTGCCAGCAGTGCCCCAGCAGGAACCACCTACGAGCAGTACTTC
d_gene: NA
j_gene: TRBJ2-7
v_gene: TRBV6-1